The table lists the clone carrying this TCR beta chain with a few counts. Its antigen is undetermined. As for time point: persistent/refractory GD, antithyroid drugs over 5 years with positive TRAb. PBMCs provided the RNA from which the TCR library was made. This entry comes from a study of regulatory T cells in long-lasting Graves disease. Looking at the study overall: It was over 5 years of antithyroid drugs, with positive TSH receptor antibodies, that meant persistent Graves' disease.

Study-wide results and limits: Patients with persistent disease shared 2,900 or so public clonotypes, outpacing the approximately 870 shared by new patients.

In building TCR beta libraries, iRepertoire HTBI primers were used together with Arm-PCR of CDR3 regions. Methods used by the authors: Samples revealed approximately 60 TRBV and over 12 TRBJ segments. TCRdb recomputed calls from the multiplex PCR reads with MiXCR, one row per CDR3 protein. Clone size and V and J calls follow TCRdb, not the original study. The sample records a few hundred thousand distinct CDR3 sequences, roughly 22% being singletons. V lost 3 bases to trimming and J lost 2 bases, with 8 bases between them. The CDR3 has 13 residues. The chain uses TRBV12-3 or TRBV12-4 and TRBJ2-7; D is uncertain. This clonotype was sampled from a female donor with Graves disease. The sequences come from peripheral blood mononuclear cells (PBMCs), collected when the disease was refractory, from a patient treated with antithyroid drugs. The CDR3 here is CASSFSQPYEQYF. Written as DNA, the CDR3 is TGTGCCAGCAGTTTTAGTCAGCCCTACGAGCAGTACTTC.